This T cell receptor (beta chain) was obtained from a study of early T cells in non-severe SARS-CoV-2 infection. TCRdb ran MiXCR on the 5' RACE reads and lists one entry per CDR3 protein. The sample includes 65,000 to 85,000 distinct CDR3 sequences, 15% to 18% of them seen just once. Germline V CDR1 and CDR2: SQVTM, ANQGSEA. This CDR3 comprises 14 residues. The V segment lost 6 bases and the J segment 5 bases; nucleotides outside the gene matches: 7. The V and J genes are TRBV29-1 and TRBJ2-5; TRBD2 aligns across 12 bases. This TCR derives from an adult who was a healthcare worker with PCR-confirmed SARS-CoV-2 infection or an uninfected control (not recorded which). The sample comprised whole blood. CDR3 residues: CSVLAGGPLETQYF. In DNA, the CDR3 is TGCAGCGTCCTAGCGGGGGGGCCCTTGGAGACCCAGTACTTC.